This is a list of T cell receptor beta chains from one sample in a study of relationships among human T cell subsets. Each CDR3 protein is one row after TCRdb ran MiXCR on the multiplex PCR reads. The profile shows 10,000 to 15,000 distinct CDR3 sequences, roughly 62% of them singletons. Input material: CD4+ Th1 cells sorted from blood. The source is a man between 40 and 49 years old in good health. The CDR3 runs from the conserved cysteine through the conserved F or W. D genes are given only for firm matches. Clone size appears in some rows only: once, few, many, or a class for an expanded clone.

TRBV28	TRBJ2-6	NA	NA	TGTGCCAGCAGCCGATGGCAGTCTGGGGCCAACGTCCTGACTTTC	CASSRWQSGANVLTF
TRBV28	TRBJ2-7	NA	NA	TGTGCCAGCAAACCCTCCGGGACGATTCACGAGCAGTACTTC	CASKPSGTIHEQYF
TRBV6-5	TRBJ2-7	once	NA	TGTGCCAGCGGGGGAAGGGAGCAGTACTTC	CASGGREQYF
TRBV2	TRBJ1-6	NA	TRBD1	TGTGCCAGCCGAGGACAGGGAAGGGAACCCCTCCACTTT	CASRGQGREPLHF
TRBV24-1	TRBJ2-3	NA	TRBD2	TGTGCCACCAGCAAGACTAGCGGGATAGTGCGGGGTGATACGCAGTATTTT	CATSKTSGIVRGDTQYF
TRBV18	TRBJ2-7	NA	NA	TGTGCCAACTCACCACCGAGCGACGAGCAGTACTTC	CANSPPSDEQYF
TRBV11-2	TRBJ1-5	NA	NA	TGTGCCAGCAGCGTGGGCCCAGGCAATCAGCCCCAGCATTTT	CASSVGPGNQPQHF
TRBV11-2	TRBJ1-1	NA	NA	TGTGCCAGCACTTTCGGACGAGGGGACACTGAAGCTTTCTTT	CASTFGRGDTEAFF
TRBV12-3/TRBV12-4	TRBJ1-5	NA	NA	TGTGCCAGCAGCGCCTCCGATTTAACGCCCCAGCATTTT	CASSASDLTPQHF
TRBV11-2	TRBJ2-7	NA	NA	TGTGCCAGCGGGAGTCCTTACGAGCAGTACTTC	CASGSPYEQYF
TRBV19	TRBJ2-1	NA	TRBD2	TGTGCCAGTAGTATCCCAGCTAGCGGCTTTCCTAGGAGCTCCTACAATGAGCAGTTCTTC	CASSIPASGFPRSSYNEQFF
TRBV11-3	TRBJ2-3	NA	NA	TGTGCCAGCAACCGGGACGAGGGCACAGATACGCAGTATTTT	CASNRDEGTDTQYF
TRBV5-4	TRBJ2-5	NA	TRBD1	TGCGCCAGCAGCTCGGGACAGGTTCCACCCAAAGAGACCCAGTACTTC	CASSSGQVPPKETQYF
TRBV14	TRBJ2-1	NA	NA	TGTGCCAGCAGCCAGCTTATTCTAGCGTCTCCCTCCTACAATGAGCAGTTCTTC	CASSQLILASPSYNEQFF
TRBV30	TRBJ1-1	NA	NA	TGTGCCTGGAGTACCCGGCAGCCTTCCACTGAAGCTTTCTTT	CAWSTRQPSTEAFF
TRBV11-2	TRBJ2-2	NA	TRBD1	TGTGCCAGCAGCTTAGTGGCAGGGGGCAACACCGGGGAGCTGTTTTTT	CASSLVAGGNTGELFF
TRBV28	TRBJ2-4	NA	NA	TGTGCCAGCACCTCAGCGAGGATACTAGCCAAAAACATTCAGTACTTC	CASTSARILAKNIQYF
TRBV11-1	TRBJ2-7	NA	NA	TGTGCCAGCAGCTTAAACTACGAGCAGTACTTC	CASSLNYEQYF
TRBV29-1	TRBJ2-1	NA	NA	TGCAGCGTTGAAATGGGGTACAATGAGCAGTTCTTC	CSVEMGYNEQFF